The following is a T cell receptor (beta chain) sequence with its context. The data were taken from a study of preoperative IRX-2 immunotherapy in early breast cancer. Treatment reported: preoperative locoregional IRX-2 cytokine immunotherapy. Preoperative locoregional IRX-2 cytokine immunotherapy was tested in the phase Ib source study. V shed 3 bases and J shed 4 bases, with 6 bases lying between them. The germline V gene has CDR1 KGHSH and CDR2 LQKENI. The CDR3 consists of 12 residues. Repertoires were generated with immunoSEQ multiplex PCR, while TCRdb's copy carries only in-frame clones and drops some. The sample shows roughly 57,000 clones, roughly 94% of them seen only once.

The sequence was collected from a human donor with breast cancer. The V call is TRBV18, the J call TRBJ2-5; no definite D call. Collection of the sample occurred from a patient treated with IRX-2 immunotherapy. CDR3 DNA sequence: TGTGCCAGCTCACCGACCCCAGAGACCCAGTACTTC. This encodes CASSPTPETQYF. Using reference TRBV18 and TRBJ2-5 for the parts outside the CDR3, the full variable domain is NAGVMQNPRHLVRRRGQEARLRCSPMKGHSHVYWYRQLPEEGLKFMVYLQKENIIDESGMPKERFSAEFPKEGPSILRIQQVVRGDSAAYFCASSPTPETQYFGPGTRLLVL.